Each of the 24 T cell receptor beta chains below was sequenced from the same sample in a study of cytomegalovirus exposure and HLA in healthy donors. Primers included in the PCR were 60 Vbeta and 13 Jbeta primers. Profiling relied on immunoSEQ multiplex PCR, and the TCRdb table lists in-frame clones only, not all of them. Among 150,000 to 200,000 clones, 65% to 85% were seen once, and the ten largest hold approximately 2.4%. Source material: PBMCs. The origin of the receptors is a woman in her 40s in good health and CMV-seropositive.

V and J are TRBV11-2 and TRBJ2-1; TRBD2 matches at 11 bases. This CDR3 contains 16 residues. J was trimmed by 2 bases and V by 5 bases; bases with no gene match: 5. Per the germline V gene, CDR1 is SGHAT and CDR2 is FQNNGV. In nucleotides, the CDR3 is TGTGCCAGCAGCCAAAGTAGCGGGAGGGCCTACAATGAGCAGTTCTTC. Translating it yields CASSQSSGRAYNEQFF.

The CDR3 region is CASSQDGTSGGVFFEQFF. For the CDR3, the DNA is TGCGCCAGCAGCCAAGATGGGACTAGCGGGGGGGTTTTTTTCGAGCAGTTCTTC. The V gene is TRBV4-3, the J gene TRBJ2-1; 16 bases match TRBD2. The V and J ends lost 0 bases and 10 bases, in that order; junction bases with no gene match: 9. The germline V gene encodes CDR1 LGHNA and CDR2 YSLEER. This CDR3 is built from 18 residues.

This chain uses TRBV10-1 with TRBJ2-5; TRBD1 aligns across 8 bases. The CDR3 contains 14 residues. CDR1 and CDR2 (germline): WNHNN, SYGVQD (reference sequence). V gave up 0 bases and J gave up 5 bases; unmatched junction bases: 2. CDR3 in DNA: TGCGCCAGCAGTGAGTCCAGGGGGCTTGAGACCCAGTACTTC. Its protein is CASSESRGLETQYF.

A few counts support this clone. This sequence joins TRBV9 and TRBJ2-1, with D hard to call. Trimming shortened V by 6 bases and J by 0 bases, and 13 bases separated the two germline ends. This CDR3 contains 15 residues. Germline CDR1 is SGDLS and CDR2 is YYNGEE. As DNA, the CDR3 is TGTGCCAGCACCTTCGACTCTACCTCCTACAATGAGCAGTTCTTC. It is translated as CASTFDSTSYNEQFF.

Only a few counts were recorded for this clone. Other DNA sequences in this specimen translate into the identical CDR3. This rearrangement joins TRBV2 to TRBJ2-3; D gene ambiguous. Trimming took off 0 bases at V and 2 bases at J, with 6 bases between the two ends. The CDR3 length is 14 residues. Germline CDR1 and CDR2: SNHLY and FYNNEI. CDR3 sequence: CASSEAAVTDTQYF. The DNA for the CDR3 is TGTGCCAGCAGTGAAGCGGCAGTCACAGATACGCAGTATTTT.

The chain is built from TRBV5-1 and TRBJ2-6, with D unresolved. Deletions cut 5 bases from V and 2 bases from J, with 5 bases between. This CDR3 has 13 amino acids. The germline CDR1 and CDR2 sequences are SGHRS and YFSETQ. In DNA form, the CDR3 reads TGCGCCAGCAGTGACACTGGGGCCAACGTCCTGACTTTC. This translates into CASSDTGANVLTF.

As to this clone: A read error is possible here, since a much larger clone lies one base away. V is TRBV4-2 and J is TRBJ2-7; D not certain. Germline loops: CDR1 LGHNA, CDR2 YNFKEQ. The CDR3 length is 12 residues. V lost 0 bases, J lost 7 bases, and 7 bases lay in between. The chain's CDR3 is CASSQEAGEQYF. CDR3 in DNA: TGTGCCAGCAGCCAAGAGGCAGGTGAGCAGTACTTC.

This clone was detected only a few times. This CDR3 is CASSFGTLAFQETQYF. CDR3 nucleotide sequence: TGTGCCAGCAGCTTTGGAACACTAGCTTTCCAAGAGACCCAGTACTTC. The rearrangement uses TRBV7-2 and TRBJ2-5, with a tentative D call TRBD2 (6 bases). Germline assignment: CDR1 SGHTA and CDR2 FQGNSA. V was shortened by 3 bases and J by 1 base, with 15 bases between the two germline ends. The CDR3 has 16 residues.

This chain joins TRBV19 and TRBJ1-2; D ambiguous. V was pared by 1 base and J by 0 bases, with 12 bases between. CDR3 length equals 16 residues. CDR1 is LNHDA, CDR2 SQIVND, per germline (reference sequence). The CDR3 here is CASSIGLGISNYGYTF. CDR3 DNA sequence: TGTGCCAGTAGTATAGGTCTCGGGATATCTAACTATGGCTACACCTTC.

This clone showed up just a few times. This chain uses TRBV9 with TRBJ2-2; TRBD2 is a possible D gene (5 bases). The V end was cut by 1 base, the J end by 5 bases, with 9 bases between. Germline lookup yields CDR1 SGDLS and CDR2 YYNGEE. CDR3 length: 14 residues. The CDR3 sequence is CASSVRTGTGELFF. Written as DNA, the CDR3 is TGTGCCAGCAGCGTACGGACGGGGACCGGGGAGCTGTTTTTT.

The chain has TRBV7-9 and TRBJ1-1; possible D gene TRBD1, 6 bases. V shed 5 bases and J shed 1 base, with 14 bases lying between them. This CDR3 contains 15 residues. Germline assignment: CDR1 SEHNR and CDR2 FQNEAQ (reference sequence). The CDR3 nucleotides read TGTGCCAGCAGCCGATATTCGACAGGGAACACTGAAGCTTTCTTT. Translating it yields CASSRYSTGNTEAFF.

Only a few counts were recorded for this clone. The gene calls are TRBV7-9 and TRBJ2-1, with TRBD2 matching 9 bases. Germline values: CDR1 SEHNR, CDR2 FQNEAQ (reference sequence). Unmatched junction bases numbered 9, after V lost 10 bases and J lost 5 bases. This CDR3 is 14 amino acids long. CDR3 bases: TGTGCCACCCACACGCGGGAGGGCGACAATGAGCAGTTCTTC. It codes for CATHTREGDNEQFF.

The chain combines TRBV6-6 with TRBJ2-3; 9 bases fit TRBD1. V lost 5 bases, J lost 0 bases, and 3 bases stayed unmatched. This CDR3 spans 15 amino acids. Germline values: CDR1 MNHNY, CDR2 SVGAGI (reference sequence). The CDR3 DNA reads TGTGCCAGCAGTGACAGGGGGTCGAGCACAGATACGCAGTATTTT. Its protein is CASSDRGSSTDTQYF.

This chain joins TRBV14 and TRBJ2-7, with 7 bases lining up with TRBD1. The CDR3 has 14 amino acids. Looked up from germline, CDR1 is SGHDN and CDR2 is FVKESK. J lost 2 bases, V lost 4 bases, and 5 bases had no gene match. The CDR3 nucleotides are TGTGCCAGCAGCCCTCGCACAGGGGCCTACGAGCAGTACTTC. It encodes CASSPRTGAYEQYF. The full variable domain, in which reference TRBV14 and TRBJ2-7 provide the parts outside the CDR3, is EAGVTQFPSHSVIEKGQTVTLRCDPISGHDNLYWYRRVMGKEIKFLLHFVKESKQDESGMPNNRFLAERTGGTYSTLKVQPAELEDSGVYFCASSPRTGAYEQYFGPGTRLTVT.

The V gene is TRBV7-2, the J gene TRBJ2-1; the match to TRBD1 covers 7 bases. J was trimmed by 5 bases and V by 4 bases; bases with no gene match: 5. The V gene's germline CDR1 is SGHTA and CDR2 FQGNSA. This CDR3 has 14 residues. DNA of the CDR3: TGTGCCAGCAGCTGGCCGGGACAGAACAATGAGCAGTTCTTC. Its translation is CASSWPGQNNEQFF.

This clone was counted once. V and J are TRBV4-3 and TRBJ2-3, with D hard to call. This CDR3 has 15 residues. CDR1 and CDR2 (germline): LGHNA, YSLEER. V shed 1 base and J shed 0 bases, with 8 bases lying between them. DNA for the CDR3: TGCGCCAGCAGCCAAGGTGCGGTTAGCACAGATACGCAGTATTTT. This codes for CASSQGAVSTDTQYF.

This chain uses TRBV5-1 with TRBJ2-1; 10 bases line up with TRBD1. J lost 6 bases, V lost 4 bases, and 4 bases had no gene match. Germline V gene lookup returns CDR1 SGHRS and CDR2 YFSETQ. The CDR3 loop spans 14 amino acids. CDR3 sequence (DNA): TGCGCCAGCAGCCTTGACAGGGGGCTCAATGAGCAGTTCTTC. This translates into CASSLDRGLNEQFF.

This chain joins TRBV4-3 and TRBJ2-1, with a tentative D call TRBD1 (6 bases). The CDR3 loop spans 14 amino acids. Trimming shortened V by 4 bases and J by 12 bases, and 19 bases separated the two germline ends. The germline V gene encodes CDR1 LGHNA and CDR2 YSLEER. CDR3 coding DNA: TGCGCCAGCAGCCCTAATCCTGTATTACAGGGGCAGTTCTTC. This translates into CASSPNPVLQGQFF.

This clone appeared a few times. The same CDR3 is also encoded by other DNA sequences in this sample. The chain is built from TRBV9 and TRBJ2-2; no firm D call. V shed 0 bases and J shed 7 bases, with 4 bases lying between them. Germline CDR1 reads SGDLS; CDR2 reads YYNGEE. This CDR3 is built from 12 residues. The CDR3 sequence: CASSVAGGELFF. The CDR3 DNA sequence: TGTGCCAGCAGCGTAGCGGGCGGGGAGCTGTTTTTT. Supplemented by reference TRBV9 and TRBJ2-2, the full variable domain reads DSGVTQTPKHLITATGQRVTLRCSPRSGDLSVYWYQQSLDQGLQFLIQYYNGEERAKGNILERFSAQQFPDLHSELNLSSLELGDSALYFCASSVAGGELFFGEGSRLTVL.

The V gene is TRBV7-8, the J gene TRBJ1-4; weak D call: TRBD1 (6 bases). CDR1 is SGHVS and CDR2 is FQNEAQ in the germline V gene. Trimming shortened V by 1 base and J by 5 bases, and 17 bases separated the two germline ends. The CDR3 is 17 amino acids. As DNA, the CDR3 is TGTGCCAGCAGCTTAGTCGTCAGGGGCGCATCAAATGAAAAACTGTTTTTT. Its translation: CASSLVVRGASNEKLFF.

The CDR3 DNA reads as TGCGCCAGCAGCCAAGGGGACATCCGGGGGGGAGAGCAGTTCTTC. Translated: CASSQGDIRGGEQFF. The chain couples TRBV4-1 to TRBJ2-1; TRBD2 matches at 8 bases. The CDR3 loop spans 15 amino acids. Germline CDR1 reads MGHRA; CDR2 reads YSYEKL. V shed 1 base, J shed 10 bases, and the junction held 9 bases outside the gene matches.

V usage is TRBV29-1 and J usage is TRBJ2-7, with 7 bases matching TRBD2. The CDR3 consists of 13 residues. The trim removed 4 bases at V and 1 base at J, leaving 4 bases unmatched. Germline V gene sequence: CDR1 SQVTM, CDR2 ANQGSEA. Written as DNA, the CDR3 is TGCAGCGTTGCCATTAGCGGGTCCTACGAGCAGTACTTC. Protein product: CSVAISGSYEQYF.

This chain joins TRBV7-2 and TRBJ1-4; D perhaps matches TRBD1 (6 bases). The CDR3 sequence is 15 residues long. Germline V gives CDR1 SGHTA, CDR2 FQGNSA. V lost 5 bases to trimming and J lost 2 bases, with 12 bases between them. CDR3 residues: CASSPRTVTNEKLFF. The CDR3 DNA follows: TGTGCCAGCAGCCCAAGGACAGTCACTAATGAAAAACTGTTTTTT.

This chain links TRBV10-1 with TRBJ2-1; TRBD2 matches at 9 bases. With V trimmed by 4 bases and J by 8 bases, 9 bases remained unmatched. Per the germline V gene, CDR1 is WNHNN and CDR2 is SYGVQD (reference sequence). CDR3 length equals 15 residues. CDR3 residues: CASSASGGPKDEQFF. For the CDR3, the DNA is TGCGCCAGCAGTGCAAGCGGGGGGCCTAAGGATGAGCAGTTCTTC.